A single sample is the source of the 3 T cell receptor beta chains below, sequenced in a study of read filtering for tumor transcriptome and immune sequencing. The library was built from around 0.4 ug RNA with molecular barcoded adaptors for alpha/delta and beta/gamma chains. TCRdb analysed the reads with MiXCR anew, one entry per CDR3 protein. The table shows some 130,000 distinct CDR3 sequences, with approximately 13% occurring only once. The sequencing sample was made of a population of CD138-negative cells sorted from bone marrow. The receptors shown here come from a donor at least 40 years old with multiple myeloma.

A note on this clonotype: A much bigger clone sits one base away, suggesting this may be a read error. This rearrangement joins TRBV27 to TRBJ1-2; D uncertain. V was cut by 6 bases and J by 4 bases, with 12 bases left in between. Germline V gives CDR1 MNHEY, CDR2 SMNVEV (reference sequence). The CDR3 is made up of 13 amino acids. The CDR3 nucleotides are TGTGCCAGCAGCCCTCAAGGCGGCTATGGCTACACCTTC. It encodes CASSPQGGYGYTF.

The chain links TRBV12-5 to TRBJ2-5, with D perhaps matching TRBD1 (5 bases). Germline CDR1 and CDR2: LGHNT and FRNRAP. V was clipped by 0 bases and J by 3 bases, with 14 bases between them. CDR3 length equals 16 residues. The CDR3 coding sequence is TGTGCTAGTGGTTTGGTAGTCAGGGCCCCCAAAGAGACCCAGTACTTC. As protein: CASGLVVRAPKETQYF.

This clonotype has ten or more counts. J is TRBJ2-2 and V is TRBV9; D tentatively fits TRBD1 or TRBD2 (6 bases each). Trimming took 4 bases from V and 7 from J, leaving 23 bases between them. The CDR3 extends over 17 amino acids. CDR1 and CDR2 (germline): SGDLS, YYNGEE. The CDR3 region is CASSSRGGDNSHGELFF. In DNA, the CDR3 is TGTGCCAGCAGCTCGAGAGGAGGGGACAACTCGCACGGGGAGCTGTTTTTT.